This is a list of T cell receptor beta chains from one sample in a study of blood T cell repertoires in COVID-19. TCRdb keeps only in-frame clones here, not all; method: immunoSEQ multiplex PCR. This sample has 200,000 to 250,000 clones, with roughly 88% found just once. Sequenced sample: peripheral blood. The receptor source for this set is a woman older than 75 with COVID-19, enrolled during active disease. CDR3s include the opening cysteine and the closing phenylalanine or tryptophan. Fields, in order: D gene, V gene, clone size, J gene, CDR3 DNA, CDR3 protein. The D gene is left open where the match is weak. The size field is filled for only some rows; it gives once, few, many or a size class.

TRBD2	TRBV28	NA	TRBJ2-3	TGTGCCAGCAAACTAGCGGGCCTAGTCACAGATACGCAGTATTTT	CASKLAGLVTDTQYF
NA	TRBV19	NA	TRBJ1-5	TGTGCCAGTAGTATAGTTGGGGGGAGCAATCAGCCCCAGCATTTT	CASSIVGGSNQPQHF
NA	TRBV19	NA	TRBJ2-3	TGTGCCAGTAGTATATTTAGGGAGAGCACAGATACGCAGTATTTT	CASSIFRESTDTQYF
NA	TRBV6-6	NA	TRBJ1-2	TGTGCCAGCAGCCTGGACTCCGGCTACACCTTC	CASSLDSGYTF
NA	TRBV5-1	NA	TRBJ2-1	TGCGCCAGCAGCTTGGTTGGCGGGGTGGAGAATGAGCAGTTCTTC	CASSLVGGVENEQFF
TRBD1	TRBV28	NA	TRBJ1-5	TGTGCCAGCAGCCCCCTAGGACAGGGGGATAACCAGCCCCAGCATTTT	CASSPLGQGDNQPQHF
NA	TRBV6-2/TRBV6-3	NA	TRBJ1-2	TGTGCCAGCAGTGATTCGACAGGCGGTAAAGGCTACACCTTC	CASSDSTGGKGYTF
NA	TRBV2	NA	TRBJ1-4	TGTGCCAGCAGTTTAACAGGGTTGAATGAAAAACTGTTTTTT	CASSLTGLNEKLFF
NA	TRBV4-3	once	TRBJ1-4	TGCGCCAGCAGCCAAGATGCGGGTGAAAAACTGTTTTTT	CASSQDAGEKLFF
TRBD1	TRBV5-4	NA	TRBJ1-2	TGTGCCAGCAGCATGACAGGGGGAGGTTCTGGCTACACCTTC	CASSMTGGGSGYTF
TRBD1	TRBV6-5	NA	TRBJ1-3	TGTGCCAGCAGCCGGGACAGGGGAGGAAACACCATATATTTT	CASSRDRGGNTIYF
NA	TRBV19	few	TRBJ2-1	TGTGCCAGTAGTGTCCGCGGGACAGTTCCCTCTGAGCAGTTCTTC	CASSVRGTVPSEQFF
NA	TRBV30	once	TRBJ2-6	TGTGCCTGGAGTGGCCAGGCGGGGGCCAACGTCCTGACTTTC	CAWSGQAGANVLTF
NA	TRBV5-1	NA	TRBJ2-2	TGCGCCAGCAGCCCAGCGGCCGTATCGAACACCGGGGAGCTGTTTTTT	CASSPAAVSNTGELFF
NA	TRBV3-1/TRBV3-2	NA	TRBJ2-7	TGTGCCAGCAGCCAAGGACCAGGCCCATGGAACGAGCAGTACTTC	CASSQGPGPWNEQYF
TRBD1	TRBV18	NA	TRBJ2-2	TGTGCCAGCTCACAGTTTCCGACAGGGGGGAACACCGGGGAGCTGTTTTTT	CASSQFPTGGNTGELFF
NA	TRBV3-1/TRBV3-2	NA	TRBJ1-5	TGTGCCAGCAGCCAAAAACAGGTCAATCAGCCCCAGCATTTT	CASSQKQVNQPQHF
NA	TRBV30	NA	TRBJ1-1	TGTGCCTGGAGTGTGGGGGGGGACACTGAAGCTTTCTTT	CAWSVGGDTEAFF
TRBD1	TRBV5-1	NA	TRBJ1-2	TGCGCCAGCAGCCCGGACAGGGCTCGGGATGGCTACACCTTC	CASSPDRARDGYTF
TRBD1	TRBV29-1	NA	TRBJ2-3	TGCAGCGTCCAGGGACAGGGAACAGATACGCAGTATTTT	CSVQGQGTDTQYF
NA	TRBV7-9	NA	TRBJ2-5	TGTGCCAGCAGCTTATCGAGGCTGGTGGCAGACCCGGAGACCCAGTACTTC	CASSLSRLVADPETQYF
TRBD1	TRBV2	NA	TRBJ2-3	TGTGCCAGCGTCCAATGGGGACAGAACACAGATACGCAGTATTTT	CASVQWGQNTDTQYF
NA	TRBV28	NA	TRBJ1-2	TGTGCCAGCAGTTTTGGGGGGTATGGCTACACCTTC	CASSFGGYGYTF
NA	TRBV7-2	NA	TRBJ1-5	TGTGCCAGCAGCTTAGAGATTGGGGCCTATCAGCCCCAGCATTTT	CASSLEIGAYQPQHF
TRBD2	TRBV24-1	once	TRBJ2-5	TGTGCCACCAGTGATCCCTCTAGCGGAAAAGAGACCCAGTACTTC	CATSDPSSGKETQYF
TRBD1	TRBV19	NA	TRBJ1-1	TGTGCCAGTACCCCGACAGGGGCGGAGCTCGGGCGCACTGAAGCTTTCTTT	CASTPTGAELGRTEAFF
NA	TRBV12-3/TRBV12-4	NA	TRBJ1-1	TGTGCCAGCAGCGTAGGGGGGGGGACTGAAGCTTTCTTT	CASSVGGGTEAFF
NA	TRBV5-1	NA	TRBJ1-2	TGCGCCAGCAGCTTGTCGGAGGCACCGGAGGGCTACACCTTC	CASSLSEAPEGYTF
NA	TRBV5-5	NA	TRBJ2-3	TGTGCCAGCAGCTTGGCTGGGGGCTGGGGAGATACGCAGTATTTT	CASSLAGGWGDTQYF
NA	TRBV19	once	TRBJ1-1	TGTGCCAGTAGTACCCGACAGGTTTCGGCGAACACTGAAGCTTTCTTT	CASSTRQVSANTEAFF
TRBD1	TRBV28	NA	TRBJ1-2	TGTGCCAGCAGTTTAGGGGGACAGGGGAAAGGCGGCTACACCTTC	CASSLGGQGKGGYTF
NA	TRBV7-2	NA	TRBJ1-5	TGTGCCAGCAGCCGCGGCGGGGTTGAGGATCAGCCCCAGCATTTT	CASSRGGVEDQPQHF
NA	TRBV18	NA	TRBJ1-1	TGTGCCAGCTCTCCTCGACAGGTTGGCACTGAAGCTTTCTTT	CASSPRQVGTEAFF
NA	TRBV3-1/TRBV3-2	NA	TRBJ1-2	TGTGCCAGCAGCCAAGGAGATTATGGCTACACCTTC	CASSQGDYGYTF
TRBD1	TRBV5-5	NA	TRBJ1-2	TGTGCCAGCAGCTTGGATCCAGGGGGACGGGGCTACACCTTC	CASSLDPGGRGYTF
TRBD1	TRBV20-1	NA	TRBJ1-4	TGCAGTGCTAGTTTAAAGGGGGCTTCTGAAAAACTGTTTTTT	CSASLKGASEKLFF
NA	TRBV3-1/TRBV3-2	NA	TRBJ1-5	TGTGCCAGCGGGACTGACCAGCCCCAGCATTTT	CASGTDQPQHF
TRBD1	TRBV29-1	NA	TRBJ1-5	TGCAGCGTGATCGTACAGGGGTATAGCAATCAGCCCCAGCATTTT	CSVIVQGYSNQPQHF
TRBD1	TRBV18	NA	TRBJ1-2	TGTGCCAGCTCACCACCGACTACAGGGGGCGATGGCTACACCTTC	CASSPPTTGGDGYTF
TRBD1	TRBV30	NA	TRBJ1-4	TGTGCCTGGTCTTTGGGACAGGGAAACTACGAAAAACTGTTTTTT	CAWSLGQGNYEKLFF
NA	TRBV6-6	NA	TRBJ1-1	TGTGCCGAGCTTGGGGACATGAACACTGAAGCTTTCTTT	CAELGDMNTEAFF
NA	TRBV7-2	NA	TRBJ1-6	TGTGCCAGCAGCTCCGAGCAGGGGATGTCACCCCTCCACTTT	CASSSEQGMSPLHF
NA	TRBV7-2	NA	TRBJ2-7	TGTGCCAGCAGCTTAAGTCGGGACACGCTATACTACGAGCAGTACTTC	CASSLSRDTLYYEQYF
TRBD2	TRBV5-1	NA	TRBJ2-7	TGCGCCAGCAGCCGGCTGGGGACTAGCGAGAACTACGAGCAGTACTTC	CASSRLGTSENYEQYF
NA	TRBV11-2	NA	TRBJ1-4	TGTGCCAGCAGGCCACCAGGTTCTGGTCGTGAAAAACTGTTTTTT	CASRPPGSGREKLFF
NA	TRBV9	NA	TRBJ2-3	TGTGCCAGCAGCCCGCAACTAGCAAACACAGATACGCAGTATTTT	CASSPQLANTDTQYF
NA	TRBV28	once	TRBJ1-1	TGTGCCAGCAGTTTACAGGGAAGTGGGTCCACTGAAGCTTTCTTT	CASSLQGSGSTEAFF
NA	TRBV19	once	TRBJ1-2	TGTGCCAGTAGTATTACGGAGGACAGTATCTATGGCTACACCTTC	CASSITEDSIYGYTF
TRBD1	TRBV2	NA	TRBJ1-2	TGTGCCAGCAGTGTGGAGACAGGGGACTATGGCTACACCTTC	CASSVETGDYGYTF
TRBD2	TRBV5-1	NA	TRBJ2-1	TGCGCCAGCAGCTGGACTAGCGGGGGACACAATGAGCAGTTCTTC	CASSWTSGGHNEQFF